This TCR beta chain was observed in a study of blood T cells in healthy people across ages. Study conclusions and caveats: Measured against age, TCR beta diversity per million T cells decreased in a roughly linear manner.

Details on this clonotype: Its target is unknown.

Sample-barcoded 5' priming and a J-beta primer mix drove a second PCR of roughly 6 to 12 cycles. TCRdb redid the calling of the 5' RACE reads with MiXCR, one entry per CDR3 protein. The sample yields about 720,000 distinct CDR3 sequences, approximately 21% seen once. The individuals who served as donors were healthy Caucasians living in Russia, aged about 6 to 95. Samples each had at least 5 micrograms of total RNA extracted. V lost 5 bases to trimming and J lost 4 bases, with 17 bases between them. The CDR3 contains 15 residues. CDR1 is MDHEN and CDR2 is SYDVKM in the germline V gene. The rearrangement uses TRBV28 and TRBJ2-5; tentative D call: TRBD1 (6 bases). The clonotype was recovered from a man in his 70s in good health. Sequencing input: blood. The CDR3 here is CASSEIQGVGETQYF. DNA of the CDR3: TGTGCCAGCAGTGAGATACAGGGTGTCGGAGAGACCCAGTACTTC.